This T cell receptor (beta chain) originates from a study of blood T cell repertoires in COVID-19. Study background: The United States, Italy and Spain provided the acute and convalescent COVID-19 samples.

The CDR3 covers 16 residues. Trimming stripped 0 bases from V and 0 bases from J, with 10 bases between. Germline V gene data show CDR1 as ENHRY and CDR2 as SYGVKD. Measured with immunoSEQ multiplex PCR; TCRdb has only the in-frame clones, and not every one. This sample yields under 130,000 clones, of which approximately 83% are seen a single time; around 4.1% belongs to the top ten. The TCR was taken from a man aged 50 to 60 with acute or convalescent COVID-19. The sequenced sample consisted of peripheral blood. The chain employs TRBV10-3 and TRBJ2-3; TRBD2 is a possible D gene (5 bases). As DNA, the CDR3 is TGTGCCATCAGTGAGTCCCCCTGGGAGAGCACAGATACGCAGTATTTT. Residues: CAISESPWESTDTQYF.